This T cell receptor beta chain was observed in a study of human CD8 memory T cell subsets (dated by TCRdb to the early 2020s). Notes on the research overall: To assess how stem-like (TSTEM), progenitor exhausted-like (TPEX) and effector memory CD8+ T cell subsets are clonally related, the TCRbeta repertoires of these three subsets were compared. Over 5 donors each provided TSTEM, TPEX and effector memory subsets, from which TCRbeta repertoires were obtained.

The germline V gene (reference sequence) provides CDR1 MNHNY and CDR2 SVGAGI. The CDR3 runs 15 amino acids, cysteine and phenylalanine included. No DNA appears here. Peripheral blood mononuclear cells were isolated from healthy donor buffy coats by density gradient separation. In the study, negative magnetic separation with EasySep or MojoSort CD8+ T cell isolation kits was used to enrich total CD8+ T cells. For each subset, total RNA was extracted using an RNeasy Mini Kit from duplicate vials of about 150,000 sorted CD8+ T cells. The PBMCs were used fresh or after being cryopreserved in fetal bovine serum with 10% DMSO. Fluorescence-activated cell sorting on a FACSAria III was used to sort the CD8+ T cell subsets to purity. Study-wide conclusions, independent of this receptor: Clonotypes were shared with effector memory cells by both stem-like subsets, but only minimal overlap was found between TSTEM and TPEX repertoires, suggesting distinct antigen spectra. Sequencing was limited to TCRbeta chains, and the repertoire comparisons were based on about 6 donors analyzed with paired t-tests and Bonferroni correction. Greater repertoire diversity in TSTEM than in TPEX subsets was suggested by Chao1 estimates, potentially reflecting a broader range of specificities. Normalized Shannon-Wiener diversity was similarly high in the TSTEM and TPEX subsets, while the effector memory subsets were comparatively less diverse.

Note on this clonotype: No cognate antigen has been identified for it.

A Human TCR Profiling Kit was used to prepare UMI-labeled 5' RACE TCRbeta libraries. Every TCRbeta library was prepared in parallel, with the same number of PCR cycles used for all of the libraries. The study's own analysis went as follows. Between about 2,700 and 20,000 functional CDR3beta clonotypes were contained in each TCRbeta library. MIGEC 1.2.9 handled UMI extraction and consensus assembly, with a minimum of three reads required per UMI. MiXCR 3.0.3 was used to extract the in-frame CDR3beta repertoires. Each sample was downsampled to 42,000 randomly selected UMIs before diversity metrics were computed in VDJtools 1.2.1. For each sample pair, the repertoire overlap metrics D, R and F2 were calculated in VDJtools using the top 3,000 clones. Following TCRdb reprocessing, every CDR3 protein sequence forms one entry, and DNA is not provided. It is TCRdb's table, rather than the study itself, that gives the V and J calls and clone size. The sample has some 11,000 distinct CDR3 sequences on record. The top ten hold approximately 15% of the sample.

The sample taken for sequencing was CD8+ T cells from PBMCs. Recombination linked TRBV6-6 to TRBJ2-7; with no DNA, the TCRdb D assignment of TRBD1 cannot be verified. The receptor was derived from a human donor in good health. The CDR3 is CASSYSPRENYEQYF.